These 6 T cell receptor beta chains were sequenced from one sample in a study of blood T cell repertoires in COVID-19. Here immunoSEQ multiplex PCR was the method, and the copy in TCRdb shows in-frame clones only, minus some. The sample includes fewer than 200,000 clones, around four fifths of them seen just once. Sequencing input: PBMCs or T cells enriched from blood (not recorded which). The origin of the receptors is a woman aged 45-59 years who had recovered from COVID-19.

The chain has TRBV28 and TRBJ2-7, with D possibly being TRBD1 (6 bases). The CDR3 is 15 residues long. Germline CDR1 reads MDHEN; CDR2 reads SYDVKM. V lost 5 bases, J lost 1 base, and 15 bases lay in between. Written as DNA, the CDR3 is TGTGCCAGCAGTGCACCTAAGACAGGATCCTACGAGCAGTACGTC. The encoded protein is CASSAPKTGSYEQYV.

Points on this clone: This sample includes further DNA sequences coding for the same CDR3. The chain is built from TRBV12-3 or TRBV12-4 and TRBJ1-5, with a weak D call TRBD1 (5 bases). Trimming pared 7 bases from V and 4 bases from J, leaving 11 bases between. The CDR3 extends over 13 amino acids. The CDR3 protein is CASTREVNQPQHF. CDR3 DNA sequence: TGTGCCAGCACCAGGGAGGTGAATCAGCCCCAGCATTTT.

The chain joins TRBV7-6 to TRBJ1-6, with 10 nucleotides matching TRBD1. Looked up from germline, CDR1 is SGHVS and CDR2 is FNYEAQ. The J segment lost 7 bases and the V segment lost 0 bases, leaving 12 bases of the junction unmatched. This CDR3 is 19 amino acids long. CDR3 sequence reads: CASSLAVSSGTGANSPLHF. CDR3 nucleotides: TGTGCCAGCAGCTTAGCCGTATCCTCCGGGACAGGGGCCAATTCACCCCTCCACTTT.

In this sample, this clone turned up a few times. CDR3: CASSRGRSPGNTIYF. The CDR3 region has the DNA TGTGCCAGCAGTCGCGGCCGGAGCCCTGGAAACACCATATATTTT. The chain employs TRBV6-2 or TRBV6-3 and TRBJ1-3; D is undetermined. V was clipped by 5 bases and J by 2 bases, with 13 bases between them. CDR3 size: 15 residues. The germline CDR1 and CDR2 sequences are MNHEY and SVGEGT.

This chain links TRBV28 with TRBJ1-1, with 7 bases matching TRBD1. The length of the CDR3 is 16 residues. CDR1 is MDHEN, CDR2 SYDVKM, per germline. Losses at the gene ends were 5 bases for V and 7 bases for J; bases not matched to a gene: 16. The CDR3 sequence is CASSRGGGGGLLEAFF. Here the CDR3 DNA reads TGTGCCAGCAGTAGGGGCGGAGGAGGGGGCCTACTTGAAGCTTTCTTT.

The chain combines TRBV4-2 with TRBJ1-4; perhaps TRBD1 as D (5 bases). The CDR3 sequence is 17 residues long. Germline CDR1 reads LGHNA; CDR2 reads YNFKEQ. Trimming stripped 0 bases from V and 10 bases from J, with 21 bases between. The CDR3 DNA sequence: TGTGCCAGCAGCCAAGATTGGGGCGGGGGGAACTCCGTAAAACTGTTTTTT. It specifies CASSQDWGGGNSVKLFF.